This TCR beta chain derives from a study of blood T cell repertoires in COVID-19. The junction had 7 bases not matched to a gene; V was cut back by 7 bases and J by 0 bases. This CDR3 region has 17 residues. Germline CDR1 reads SNHLY; CDR2 reads FYNNEI. TCRdb's table, derived via immunoSEQ multiplex PCR, lists solely in-frame clones and lacks some. The data contain around 53,000 clones, about three quarters of them singletons. The chain uses TRBV2 and TRBJ1-4; 11 bases are a match to TRBD1. Sequenced input: peripheral blood. This TCR was sampled from an older man with active or convalescent COVID-19. The CDR3 sequence: CASTLDRGLATNEKLFF. CDR3 nucleotides: TGTGCCAGCACCCTGGACAGGGGGCTTGCAACTAATGAAAAACTGTTTTTT.